Below, 30 T cell receptor gamma chains from the same sample are listed, as sequenced in a study of gamma-delta T cells after stem cell transplantation. TCRdb fed the RT-PCR reads to CATT. The table lists about 5,000 gamma-chain clones, approximately 18% of them singletons. The sequenced material came from gamma-delta T cells. The receptors stem from a human donor. It is not recorded whose cells these are; they may come from a transplant donor.

The chain links TRGV2 to TRGJ1 or TRGJ2. V gave up 0 bases and J gave up 4 bases; unmatched junction bases: 6. Germline V CDR1 and CDR2: EGSNGY, YDSYNSKV. The CDR3 has 14 amino acids. The CDR3 coding sequence is TGTGCCACCTGGGACGGGCCGCACTATTATAAGAAACTCTTT. Translating gives CATWDGPHYYKKLF.

This clone was recorded a few times. This chain connects TRGV2 to TRGJ1 or TRGJ2. The CDR3 has 12 amino acids. The germline V gene has CDR1 EGSNGY and CDR2 YDSYNSKV. V shed 9 bases and J 6 bases; nucleotides not matched to a gene: 11. DNA of the CDR3: TGTGCCACCATAAGATATGGTTATAAGAAACTCTTT. It encodes CATIRYGYKKLF.

About this clone itself: The junction does not match germline at one end; this may be a read error. The chain employs TRGV9 and TRGJ1 or TRGJ2. Germline CDR1 and CDR2: GITISATS and ISYDGTV (reference sequence). CDR3 length: 16 residues. CDR3 bases: TGTGCCTTGTGGGAGGTGCAAAGGGGACCTGATTATAAGAAACTCTTC. This sequence encodes CALWEVQRGPDYKKLF.

About this clone: This may stem from a read error, because a much larger clone lies one nucleotide away. The chain joins TRGV8 to TRGJ1 or TRGJ2. V shed 5 bases and J 4 bases; nucleotides not matched to a gene: 2. The CDR3 runs to 11 residues. Germline CDR1 reads VENAVY; CDR2 reads YDSYNSRV. The CDR3 bases are TGTGCCACCTGGGCGTATTATAAGAAACTCTTT. Amino acid sequence: CATWAYYKKLF.

The table lists this clone with a few counts. This sequence joins TRGV2 and TRGJ1 or TRGJ2. V trimming: 2 bases; J trimming: 5 bases; junction bases outside the gene matches: 6. Germline V gene sequence: CDR1 EGSNGY, CDR2 YDSYNSKV. This CDR3 is built from 13 residues. This CDR3 reads CATWDELNYKKLF. In nucleotides, the CDR3 is TGTGCCACCTGGGACGAACTTAATTATAAGAAACTCTTT.

This clone was detected only a few times. Other DNA sequences in the sample encode the same CDR3. CDR3 in amino acids: CATWDRGYYKKLF. DNA for the CDR3: TGTGCCACCTGGGATAGAGGATATTATAAGAAACTCTTT. J is TRGJ1 or TRGJ2 and V is TRGV8. Germline loops: CDR1 VENAVY, CDR2 YDSYNSRV. V lost 1 base to trimming and J lost 4 bases; unmatched junction nucleotides: 4. The CDR3 extends over 13 amino acids.

The rearrangement links TRGV2 to TRGJP2. The germline V gene has CDR1 EGSNGY and CDR2 YDSYNSKV. V was clipped by 4 bases and J by 12 bases; unmatched bases: 8. The CDR3 spans 12 residues. This CDR3 reads CATWDQGRIKTF. As DNA, the CDR3 is TGTGCCACCTGGGATCAGGGTCGGATCAAGACGTTT.

The table lists this clone with a count of one. Since a much larger clone is just one base distant, this may be a read error. This sample includes further DNA sequences coding for the same CDR3. The CDR3 DNA sequence: TGCGCCTTGTGGGAGGTCCCATGGACCAAAAAGAAACTCTTT. It encodes CALWEVPWTKKKLF. V gene TRGV9 combines with J gene TRGJ1 or TRGJ2. CDR1 and CDR2 from the germline V gene are GITISATS and ISYDGTV (reference sequence). The CDR3 contains 14 residues.

In this sample, this clone is medium-sized (0.01 to 0.1%). The CDR3 loop is CALWEVSNYYKKLF. The CDR3 DNA is TGTGCCTTGTGGGAGGTCTCTAATTATTATAAGAAACTCTTT. The chain employs TRGV9 and TRGJ1 or TRGJ2. This CDR3 comprises 14 residues. With V trimmed by 1 base and J by 1 base, 4 bases remained unmatched. Germline V gene sequence: CDR1 GITISATS, CDR2 ISYDGTV (reference sequence).

This clone occurred a few times. The chain combines TRGV4 with TRGJ1 or TRGJ2. V was clipped by 3 bases and J by 1 base; unmatched bases: 6. Germline-derived CDR1 and CDR2 are EGSTGY and YDSYTSSV. The length of the CDR3 is 14 residues. The CDR3 region has the DNA TGTGCCACCTGGGATCCCCTTAATTATTATAAGAAACTCTTT. This gives the protein CATWDPLNYYKKLF.

The chain links TRGV2 to TRGJ1 or TRGJ2. Germline V gene lookup returns CDR1 EGSNGY and CDR2 YDSYNSKV. J gave up 15 bases and V 3 bases, and 5 bases lay outside the gene matches. The CDR3 extends over 9 amino acids. In DNA form, the CDR3 reads TGTGCCACCTGGGACTTGGTACTCTTT. This translates into CATWDLVLF.

This clone occurred a few times. The chain couples TRGV4 to TRGJ1 or TRGJ2. The length of the CDR3 is 12 residues. The germline V gene has CDR1 EGSTGY and CDR2 YDSYTSSV. The V gene end was trimmed by 1 base and the J gene end by 5 bases; junction bases not matched to a gene: 2. For the CDR3, the DNA is TGTGCCACCTGGGATGGTGATTATAAGAAACTCTTT. This translates into CATWDGDYKKLF.

In this sample, this clone turned up a few times. The rearrangement uses TRGV3 and TRGJ1 or TRGJ2. The V gene end was trimmed by 0 bases and the J gene end by 0 bases; junction bases not matched to a gene: 5. The CDR3 sequence is 15 residues long. Germline V lookup: CDR1 VTNTFY, CDR2 YDVSTARD (reference sequence). CDR3 sequence: CATWDRRPNYYKKLF. CDR3 DNA sequence: TGTGCCACCTGGGACAGGCGCCCGAATTATTATAAGAAACTCTTT.

This rearrangement joins TRGV9 to TRGJ1 or TRGJ2. The ends lost 3 bases at V and 2 bases at J; junction bases unmatched: 4. The CDR3 consists of 13 residues. Looked up from germline, CDR1 is GITISATS and CDR2 is ISYDGTV (reference sequence). The chain's CDR3 is CALWEFHYYKKLF. In DNA, the CDR3 is TGTGCCTTGTGGGAGTTCCATTATTATAAGAAACTCTTT.

This clone was seen a few times. V usage is TRGV3 and J usage is TRGJ1 or TRGJ2. CDR1 is VTNTFY, CDR2 YDVSTARD, per germline (reference sequence). The CDR3 length is 14 residues. The trim removed 3 bases at V and 5 bases at J, leaving 10 bases unmatched. In DNA, the CDR3 is TGTGCCACCTGGGACCACGCTCAAGATTATAAGAAACTCTTT. Its translation is CATWDHAQDYKKLF.

The gene calls are TRGV4 and TRGJ1 or TRGJ2. This CDR3 is 16 amino acids long. Germline V lookup: CDR1 EGSTGY, CDR2 YDSYTSSV. Trimming removed 0 bases from V and 3 bases from J; junction bases left unmatched: 11. The CDR3 DNA reads as TGTGCCACCTGGGATGGGACGGGCTCTTTTTATTATAAGAAACTCTTT. It encodes CATWDGTGSFYYKKLF.

The chain has TRGV2 and TRGJ1 or TRGJ2. The ends lost 2 bases at V and 5 bases at J; junction bases unmatched: 6. This CDR3 comprises 13 residues. Germline V gives CDR1 EGSNGY, CDR2 YDSYNSKV. CDR3 protein: CATWDVGDYKKLF. CDR3 nucleotide sequence: TGTGCCACCTGGGACGTCGGGGATTATAAGAAACTCTTT.

V is TRGV5 and J is TRGJ1 or TRGJ2. V gave up 0 bases and J gave up 7 bases; unmatched junction bases: 6. This CDR3 region has 13 residues. Germline loops: CDR1 VINAFY, CDR2 YDVSNSKD. The CDR3 is CATWDRLKYKKLF. The CDR3 DNA is TGTGCCACCTGGGACAGGCTAAAGTATAAGAAACTCTTT.

The table lists this clone with a few counts. The rearrangement uses TRGV3 and TRGJ1 or TRGJ2. Germline lookup yields CDR1 VTNTFY and CDR2 YDVSTARD (reference sequence). The CDR3 runs to 10 residues. The junction had 3 bases not matched to a gene; V was cut back by 5 bases and J by 8 bases. DNA for the CDR3: TGTGCCACCTGGGGGGATAAGAAACTCTTT. It yields the protein CATWGDKKLF.

J is TRGJ1 or TRGJ2 and V is TRGV8. This CDR3 has 12 residues. Trimming took 5 bases from V and 3 from J; bases not matched to a gene: 4. CDR1 and CDR2 (germline): VENAVY, YDSYNSRV. CDR3: CATWVRYYKKLF. In DNA form, the CDR3 reads TGTGCCACCTGGGTACGTTATTATAAGAAACTCTTT.

This clone qualifies as medium-sized. This chain joins TRGV9 and TRGJ1 or TRGJ2. The ends lost 7 bases at V and 7 bases at J; junction bases unmatched: 7. Germline CDR1 GITISATS, CDR2 ISYDGTV (reference sequence). This CDR3 has 11 amino acids. The CDR3 region has the DNA TGTGCCTTGTGCGATGAATATAAGAAACTCTTT. Its translation: CALCDEYKKLF.

The sample holds a few counts of this clone. This rearrangement joins TRGV9 to TRGJ1 or TRGJ2. This CDR3 region has 13 residues. Germline CDR1 is GITISATS and CDR2 is ISYDGTV (reference sequence). After removal of 0 bases from V and 10 bases from J, the junction contained 9 bases not matched to a gene. The CDR3 region is CALWEVHEGKKLF. Here the CDR3 DNA reads TGTGCCTTGTGGGAGGTGCATGAGGGGAAGAAACTCTTT.

This chain connects TRGV3 to TRGJP2. Losses at the gene ends were 0 bases for V and 2 bases for J; bases not matched to a gene: 9. Germline lookup yields CDR1 VTNTFY and CDR2 YDVSTARD (reference sequence). The CDR3 loop spans 17 amino acids. For the CDR3, the DNA is TGTGCCACCTGGGACAGGCGGAGTAGGAGTAGTGATTGGATCAAGACGTTT. This gives the protein CATWDRRSRSSDWIKTF.

This clone has just a few counts. The chain employs TRGV2 and TRGJ1 or TRGJ2. Germline CDR1 and CDR2: EGSNGY and YDSYNSKV. With 1 base clipped from V and 7 bases from J, the junction kept 7 bases outside the gene matches. CDR3 size: 13 residues. The CDR3 here is CATWDGSEYKKLF. CDR3 coding DNA: TGTGCCACCTGGGACGGTTCGGAGTATAAGAAACTCTTT.

V is TRGV5 and J is TRGJP2. V gave up 2 bases and J gave up 3 bases; unmatched junction bases: 3. This CDR3 is built from 14 residues. The germline CDR1 and CDR2 sequences are VINAFY and YDVSNSKD. CDR3 bases: TGTGCCACCTGGGACATGGGTAGTGATTGGATCAAGACGTTT. It specifies CATWDMGSDWIKTF.

This clone has a handful of counts. The V and J genes are TRGV8 and TRGJ1 or TRGJ2. The ends lost 0 bases at V and 7 bases at J; junction bases unmatched: 12. The germline V gene has CDR1 VENAVY and CDR2 YDSYNSRV. The CDR3 is 15 residues long. CDR3 DNA sequence: TGTGCCACCTGGGATAGGAGTCGCTTTCGGTATAAGAAACTCTTT. This translates into CATWDRSRFRYKKLF.

The chain joins TRGV2 to TRGJP2. The length of the CDR3 is 15 residues. Germline-derived CDR1 and CDR2 are EGSNGY and YDSYNSKV. The trim removed 0 bases at V and 11 bases at J, leaving 12 bases unmatched. CDR3 DNA sequence: TGTGCCACCTGGGACGGGGAACAAGTGGGCTGGATCAAGACGTTT. Translated: CATWDGEQVGWIKTF.

Note on this clone: One end of the junction does not line up with germline, which may come from a read error. The rearrangement uses TRGV9 and TRGJ1 or TRGJ2. Germline V lookup: CDR1 GITISATS, CDR2 ISYDGTV (reference sequence). The CDR3 runs to 12 residues. CDR3 region: CTLWDGLEKKLF. The CDR3 DNA sequence: TGTACCTTGTGGGACGGACTTGAGAAGAAACTCTTT.

Only a few counts were recorded for this clone. The chain recombines TRGV5 with TRGJ1 or TRGJ2. The CDR3 length is 12 residues. Germline V gives CDR1 VINAFY, CDR2 YDVSNSKD. Trimming at V came to 2 bases and at J to 10 bases, leaving 8 bases not matched to a gene. The CDR3 loop is CATWDTRGKKLF. Here the CDR3 DNA reads TGTGCCACCTGGGACACTCGGGGGAAGAAACTCTTT.

This clone was counted between two and nine times. The chain has TRGV3 and TRGJ1 or TRGJ2. Trimming removed 0 bases from V and 14 bases from J; junction bases left unmatched: 7. Germline-derived CDR1 and CDR2 are VTNTFY and YDVSTARD (reference sequence). This CDR3 region has 11 residues. CDR3 protein: CATWDRRIELF. DNA for the CDR3: TGTGCCACCTGGGACAGGCGTATCGAACTCTTT.